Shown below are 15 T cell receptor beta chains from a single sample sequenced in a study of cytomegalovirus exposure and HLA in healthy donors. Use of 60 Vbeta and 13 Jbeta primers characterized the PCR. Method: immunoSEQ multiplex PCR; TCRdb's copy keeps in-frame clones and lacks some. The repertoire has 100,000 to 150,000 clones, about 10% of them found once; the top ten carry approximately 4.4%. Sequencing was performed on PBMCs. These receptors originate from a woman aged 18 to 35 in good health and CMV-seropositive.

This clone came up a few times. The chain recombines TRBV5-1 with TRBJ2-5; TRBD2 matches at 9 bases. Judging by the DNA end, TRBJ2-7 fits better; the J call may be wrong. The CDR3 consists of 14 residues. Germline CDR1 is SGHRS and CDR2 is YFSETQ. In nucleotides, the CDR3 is TGCGCCAGCAGCAGAGGGACTAGCCGAGGCGAGCAGTACTTC. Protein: CASSRGTSRGEQYF.

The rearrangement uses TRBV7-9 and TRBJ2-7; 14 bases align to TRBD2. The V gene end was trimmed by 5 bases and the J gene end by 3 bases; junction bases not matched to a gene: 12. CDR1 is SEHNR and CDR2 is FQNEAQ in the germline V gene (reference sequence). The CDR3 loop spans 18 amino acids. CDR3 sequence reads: CASSQTGTSGSNRYEQYF. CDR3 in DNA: TGTGCCAGCAGCCAAACCGGGACTAGCGGGAGTAACCGCTACGAGCAGTACTTC.

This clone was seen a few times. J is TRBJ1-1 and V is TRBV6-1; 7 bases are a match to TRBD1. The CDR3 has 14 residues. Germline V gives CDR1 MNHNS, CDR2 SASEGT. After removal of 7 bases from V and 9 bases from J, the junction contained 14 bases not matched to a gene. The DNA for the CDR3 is TGTGCCAGCACCAATGACAGGGATGGAATTAAAGCTTTCTTT. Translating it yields CASTNDRDGIKAFF.

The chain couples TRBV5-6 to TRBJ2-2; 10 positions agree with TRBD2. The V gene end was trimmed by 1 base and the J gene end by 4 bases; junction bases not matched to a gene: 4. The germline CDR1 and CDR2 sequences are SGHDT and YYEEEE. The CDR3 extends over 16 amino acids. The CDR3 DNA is TGTGCCAGCAGCTTGAGTCTAGCGGGGGTCACCGGGGAGCTGTTTTTT. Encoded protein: CASSLSLAGVTGELFF.

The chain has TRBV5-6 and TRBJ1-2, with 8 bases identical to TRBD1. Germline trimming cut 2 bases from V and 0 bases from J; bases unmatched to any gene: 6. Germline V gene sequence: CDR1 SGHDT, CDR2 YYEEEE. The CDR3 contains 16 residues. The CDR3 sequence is CASSFGQGIANYGYTF. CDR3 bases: TGTGCCAGCAGCTTTGGACAGGGAATAGCTAACTATGGCTACACCTTC.

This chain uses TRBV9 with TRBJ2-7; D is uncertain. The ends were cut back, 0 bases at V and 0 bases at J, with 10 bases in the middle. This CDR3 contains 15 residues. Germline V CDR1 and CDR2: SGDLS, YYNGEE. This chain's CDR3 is CASSVGIADSYEQYF. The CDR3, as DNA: TGTGCCAGCAGCGTAGGTATCGCAGACTCCTACGAGCAGTACTTC.

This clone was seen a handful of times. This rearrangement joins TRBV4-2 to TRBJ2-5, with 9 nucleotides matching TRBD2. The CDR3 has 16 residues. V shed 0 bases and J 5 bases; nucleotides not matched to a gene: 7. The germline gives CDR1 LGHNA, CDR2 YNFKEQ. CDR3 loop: CASSQDSGAGGETQYF. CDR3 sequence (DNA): TGTGCCAGCAGCCAAGACTCGGGAGCGGGAGGTGAGACCCAGTACTTC.

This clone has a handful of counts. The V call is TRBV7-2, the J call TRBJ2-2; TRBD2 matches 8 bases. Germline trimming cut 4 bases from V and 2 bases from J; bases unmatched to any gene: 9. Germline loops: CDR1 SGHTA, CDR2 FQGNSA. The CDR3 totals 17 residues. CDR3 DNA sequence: TGTGCCAGCAGCTCGGGGGGGGCAGGGATTAACACCGGGGAGCTGTTTTTT. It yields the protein CASSSGGAGINTGELFF.

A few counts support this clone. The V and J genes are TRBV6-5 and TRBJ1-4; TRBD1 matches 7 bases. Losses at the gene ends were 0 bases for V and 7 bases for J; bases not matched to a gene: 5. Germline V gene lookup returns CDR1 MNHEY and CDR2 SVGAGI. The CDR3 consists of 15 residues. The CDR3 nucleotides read TGTGCCAGCAGTTACTCCAGACAGGGCCTTGAAAAACTGTTTTTT. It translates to CASSYSRQGLEKLFF.

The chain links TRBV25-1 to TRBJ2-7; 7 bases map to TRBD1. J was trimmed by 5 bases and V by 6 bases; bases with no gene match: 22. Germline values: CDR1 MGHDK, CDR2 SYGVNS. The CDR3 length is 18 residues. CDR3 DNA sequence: TGTGCCAGCAGAGGAAGGCGCTTATTTCGAGTAAGGGGGCACGAGCAGTACTTC. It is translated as CASRGRRLFRVRGHEQYF.

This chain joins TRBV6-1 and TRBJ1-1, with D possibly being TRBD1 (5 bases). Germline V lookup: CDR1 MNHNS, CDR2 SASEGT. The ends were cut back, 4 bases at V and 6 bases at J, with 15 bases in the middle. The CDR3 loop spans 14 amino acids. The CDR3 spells CASSADPRAAEAFF. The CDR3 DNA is TGTGCCAGCAGTGCGGACCCCAGGGCCGCTGAAGCTTTCTTT.

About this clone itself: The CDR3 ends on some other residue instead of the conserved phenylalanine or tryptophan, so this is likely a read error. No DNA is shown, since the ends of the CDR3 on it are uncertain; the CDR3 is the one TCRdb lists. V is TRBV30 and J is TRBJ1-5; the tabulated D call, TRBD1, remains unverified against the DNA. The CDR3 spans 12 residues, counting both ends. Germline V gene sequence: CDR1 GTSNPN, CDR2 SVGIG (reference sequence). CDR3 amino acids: CAWDIPNQPKHL.

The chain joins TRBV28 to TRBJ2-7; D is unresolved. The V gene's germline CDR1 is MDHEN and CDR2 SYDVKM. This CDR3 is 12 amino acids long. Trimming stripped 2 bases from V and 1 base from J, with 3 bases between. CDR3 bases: TGTGCCAGCAGTTTAGAGTCCTACGAGCAGTACTTC. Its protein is CASSLESYEQYF.

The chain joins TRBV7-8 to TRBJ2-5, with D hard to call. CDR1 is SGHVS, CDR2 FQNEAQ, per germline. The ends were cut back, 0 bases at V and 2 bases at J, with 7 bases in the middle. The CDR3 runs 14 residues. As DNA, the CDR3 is TGTGCCAGCAGCTTAGCCCTATATCAAGAGACCCAGTACTTC. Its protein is CASSLALYQETQYF.

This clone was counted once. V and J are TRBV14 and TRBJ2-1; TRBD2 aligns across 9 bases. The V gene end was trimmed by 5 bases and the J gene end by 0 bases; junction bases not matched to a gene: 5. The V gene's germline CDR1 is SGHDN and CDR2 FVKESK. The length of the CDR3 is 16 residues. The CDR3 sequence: CASSKTSGSSYNEQFF. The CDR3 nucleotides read TGTGCCAGCAGCAAGACTAGCGGTAGCTCCTACAATGAGCAGTTCTTC.